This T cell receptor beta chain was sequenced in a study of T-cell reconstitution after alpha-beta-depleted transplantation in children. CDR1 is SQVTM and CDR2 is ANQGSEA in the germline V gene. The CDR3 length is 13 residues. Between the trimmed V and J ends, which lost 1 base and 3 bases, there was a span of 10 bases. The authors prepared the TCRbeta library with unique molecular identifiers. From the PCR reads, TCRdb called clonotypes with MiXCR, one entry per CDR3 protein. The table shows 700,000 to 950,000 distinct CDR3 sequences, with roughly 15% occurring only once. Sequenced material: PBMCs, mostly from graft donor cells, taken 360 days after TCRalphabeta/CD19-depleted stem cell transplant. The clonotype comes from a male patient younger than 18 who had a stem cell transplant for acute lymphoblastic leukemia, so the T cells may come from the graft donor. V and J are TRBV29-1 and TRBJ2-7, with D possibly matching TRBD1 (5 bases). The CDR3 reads CSVEGPDNYEQYF. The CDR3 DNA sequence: TGCAGCGTTGAAGGCCCGGACAACTACGAGCAGTACTTC.